The clone carrying this TCR beta chain was found a few times. Using its own MiXCR run on the 5' RACE reads, TCRdb lists one record per CDR3 protein. The sample carries hundreds of thousands of distinct CDR3 sequences, around 20% recorded once. Germline values: CDR1 MGHRA, CDR2 YSYEKL. V was shortened by 0 bases and J by 6 bases, with 12 bases between the two germline ends. The CDR3 is 14 residues long. These data are taken from a study of T-cell memory formation after mild COVID-19. What was sequenced was PBMCs or a T cell subset sorted from them (not recorded which). This chain connects TRBV4-1 to TRBJ2-7; D is ambiguous. This sequence was found in an adult woman who had mild COVID-19 (a few samples of this study predate the infection). Cell type and time point are not known. In DNA, the CDR3 is TGCGCCAGCAGCCAAGATTCGCGAGACGCCGAGCAGTACTTC. This translates into CASSQDSRDAEQYF.